This TCR beta chain was found in a study of cytomegalovirus exposure and HLA in healthy donors (dated by TCRdb to 2016 to 2017). In the study overall: According to a later analysis, one platform produced both the roughly 130 validation repertoires and the 670 or so repertoires of the first cohort. The study aimed to test whether cataloging public T cell receptors could reveal signatures of past pathogen exposure. Besides the first cohort of 666 subjects, a separate validation cohort made up of 120 different subjects was used. To predict cytomegalovirus infection status, the study combined high-throughput TCR immunosequencing, statistical association of individual TCRs with disease status, and machine learning.

Of note for this clone: Its antigen has not been determined. Base qualities are not recorded, but no much larger clone differs from it by a single base.

V was cut back by 4 bases and J by 8 bases, leaving a gap of 10 bases between them. The germline V gene encodes CDR1 SGHTS and CDR2 YDEGEE. The CDR3 runs 13 residues from the cysteine to the phenylalanine. Only the CDR3 part of the read is kept: 39 bases, read in frame from the first base. Donors formed part of the validation cohort, which comprised about 120 subjects and was distinct from the first cohort of 666 subjects. Points the paper makes about the study in general: In the study, about 150 TCR beta chains were listed as associated with cytomegalovirus. Of the cluster scores, 90% to 95% were above 0 in a later analysis, which found that TCRs clustered in the first cohort also tended to co-occur in the 95 to 150 validation repertoires. In vitro tests confirmed that a few of the cytomegalovirus-associated TCR beta chains recognize cytomegalovirus antigens. In both the original and validation cohorts, the classifier was reported to diagnose cytomegalovirus status with high specificity and sensitivity. A later analysis lacked HLA typing for the validation cohort, so it scored co-occurrence in that cohort across all 120 repertoires. While some public TCRs were present in many individuals, most TCR sequences turned up only very rarely across donors. It was suggested by the authors that the approach could potentially be generalized to other disease states and immunological phenotypes.

The library was prepared using the immunoSEQ multiplex PCR assay. The study's own analysis went as follows. A statistical classification framework was developed to diagnose cytomegalovirus status using the catalog of TCR beta chain sequences. TCRdb retrieved this table from immuneACCESS and kept in-frame rearrangements only. Not all clones are present; in checked studies, unresolved V genes account for under half, and no reason is known for the remainder. V, J and clone size derive from that table, while D and trimming were established from the DNA sequence. The sample table shows about 110,000 clones, and less than 90% are seen once. The ten largest clones take up around 1.7% of the sample.

Recombination connected TRBV5-8 to TRBJ1-6; the best D guess is TRBD1, with 6 bases matching. This TCR came from a woman younger than 30 in good health and CMV-seropositive. Sequencing input: PBMCs. The nucleotides are TGTGCCAGCAGCAAACAGGGTTATTCACCCCTCCACTTT. This gives the protein CASSKQGYSPLHF.